Described below is a single T cell receptor beta chain sequence and its context. This clonotype was counted many times. Which antigen it targets is not known. It has no much larger one-base neighbor in the sample; base qualities were not kept. This specimen belongs to a study of T cells in Graves' hyperthyroidism and ophthalmopathy (dated by TCRdb to between 2017 and 2020). Turning to the overall study: Peripheral blood samples were taken at the time of initial diagnosis, prior to any treatment. To identify TCR V-J signatures that set the groups apart, the researchers used a discovery cohort of 100 patients, made up of 40 to 45 with Graves' ophthalmopathy and 57 with stable Graves' hyperthyroidism. Whether ophthalmopathy could be predicted prospectively was tested in an independent validation cohort made up of fewer than 20 hyperthyroidism patients plus 17 patients who later progressed to ophthalmopathy. The 95 to 100 discovery patients were randomly split 7:3 into training and test sets. The study also compared thyroid tissue and blood T-cell repertoires from a handful of Graves' hyperthyroidism patients. Following sampling, methimazole starting at 30 mg daily was given to hyperthyroidism patients, and high-dose intravenous methylprednisolone was given to ophthalmopathy patients. The paper reports TCR Vbeta CDR3 sequencing of some 140 peripheral blood samples: 40 to 45 ophthalmopathy, over 70 hyperthyroidism and approximately 17 progressor patients. Results and caveats for the whole study, not just this receptor: Sample size was not statistically predetermined, and investigators were not blinded to group allocation. In cross-validation, a model built on a 13 V-J signature told ophthalmopathy apart from stable hyperthyroidism with over 85% sensitivity and around 83% specificity, and in testing the same model reached 80%/75%. Most expanded thyroid clonotypes (frequency above 0.001) were also found in blood, which suggests that blood repertoires may mirror thyroid immune responses. In validation, the model predicted progression to ophthalmopathy a median of 6.5 months before onset, with about 67% sensitivity and 72.22% specificity.

Moderately to severely active disease, a Clinical Activity Score of at least 3, a NOSPECS grade of at least 4, and a duration under 3 months were present in ophthalmopathy patients. Patients with uncontrolled infections, other autoimmune diseases, pregnancy or lactation were excluded. Diagnoses were established on the basis of clinical symptoms, serum thyroxine and TRAb, thyroid ultrasound, and orbital computed tomography. PBMCs were separated from 10 ml of fresh peripheral blood using Ficoll-Paque density gradient centrifugation. Total RNA was extracted with Trizol reagent, and quality was checked on an Agilent 2100 Bioanalyzer. TCR beta CDR3 regions were amplified from RNA transcripts. The TCR CDR3 was subjected to a first round of RT-PCR using the HTBI primer set and the Qiagen OneStep RT-PCR kit. A second multiplex PCR round built the libraries, followed by size selection and purification. The libraries were sequenced on an Illumina HiSeq2000 using paired-end 100 bp reads. Per the authors' processing: Raw data were processed with SOAPnuke, discarding reads with adapters, uncalled bases, mean Phred below 15, or no exact constant-primer or identifier match. High-quality paired reads were merged using COPE v1.2.5, and each unique nucleotide sequence was defined as a clonotype. Clonotypes were aligned to IMGT TRBV, TRBD and TRBJ reference segments using MiTCR v1.1. The analysis included only V-J combinations with a frequency above 0.0001, which together covered roughly 99% of the repertoires. A TCS score was defined as the ratio of F50 (clonal expansion) to E x V (chaos), with BLOSUM62-based TCRdist applied between CDR3 peptides within each V-J. Welch's t-statistics and random forest reduced around 550 V-J features to some 14, which were used in a naive Bayes classifier (R e1071). Through fastp at Q25 and MiXCR, TCRdb rebuilt clones from the public reads, retaining in-frame beta chains. Merged by CDR3 protein, the rows form single entries marked with the most common genes and DNA. The V and J calls, along with clone size, are taken from TCRdb and not from the paper's own processing. The sample table holds about 600,000 distinct CDR3 sequences, of which more than 13% were seen once. The top ten hold roughly 7.1% of the sample.

The specimen was blood. The TCR sequence derives from a woman between 18 and 29 years old with Graves' ophthalmopathy.

In nucleotides, the sequence is TGTGCCAGCAGTCCCCCAGGGACAGACCTTGAAGCTTTCTTT. It translates as CASSPPGTDLEAFF. This receptor chain uses TRBV28 and TRBJ1-1, and TRBD1 aligns with 7 junction nucleotides. The germline V gene gives CDR1 as MDHEN and CDR2 as SYDVKM. The CDR3, from cysteine to phenylalanine, totals 14 residues. Only the CDR3 part of the read is kept: 42 bases, read in frame from the first base. The V end gives up 5 bases and the J end 7 bases, leaving 10 bases in the junction not matched to a gene. The reference TRBV28 and TRBJ1-1 proteins fill in what lies around the CDR3, so the full variable domain reads DVKVTQSSRYLVKRTGEKVFLECVQDMDHENMFWYRQDPGLGLRLIYFSYDVKMKEKGDIPEGYSVSREKKERFSLILESASTNQTSMYLCASSPPGTDLEAFFGQGTRLTVV.